These 23 T cell receptor beta chains came from one sample sequenced in a study of CXCR3-negative and CXCR3-positive naive CD8 T cells. Via 5' RACE with UMI labels, TRB cDNA libraries were prepared. TCRdb re-called the 5' RACE reads and shows each CDR3 protein once, DNA omitted. Across some 130,000 distinct CDR3 sequences, the top ten clones capture 0.25% to 0.35% of the sample. Source material: naive CXCR3- CD8+ T cells from blood. Regarding subset: CD45RO-CCR7+CD27+CD95- naive CD8+ T cells lacking CXCR3 (TNR3-). These receptors were obtained from a human donor in good health. Some clones in this sample may be carry-over from other donors' samples.

The chain recombines TRBV20-1 with TRBJ2-3; as DNA is missing, the TRBD2 call by TCRdb cannot be tested. From germline, CDR1 is DFQATT and CDR2 SNEGSKA (reference sequence). This CDR3 comprises 16 residues. CDR3 in amino acids: CSARPNAGPSTDTQYF.

The chain is built from TRBV19 and TRBJ2-7. Germline V gene sequence: CDR1 LNHDA, CDR2 SQIVND (reference sequence). The CDR3 totals 14 residues. This CDR3 is CASSVTGGSYEQYF.

The chain joins TRBV5-1 to TRBJ2-1; TCRdb reports TRBD1, a call that lacks DNA to check it against. The germline CDR1 and CDR2 sequences are SGHRS and YFSETQ. The CDR3 has 13 amino acids. The CDR3 is CASSSLTGNEQFF.

The V gene is TRBV7-9, the J gene TRBJ2-1; TCRdb gives TRBD1 as the D gene, but with no DNA this cannot be confirmed. The CDR3 sequence is 14 residues long. Germline V gene sequence: CDR1 SEHNR, CDR2 FQNEAQ (reference sequence). CDR3 region: CASSKPGHHNEQFF.

The chain uses TRBV7-9 and TRBJ2-1. Germline V lookup: CDR1 SEHNR, CDR2 FQNEAQ (reference sequence). The CDR3 consists of 18 residues. CDR3: CASSSNPSISTTYNEQFF.

V and J are TRBV5-8 and TRBJ2-1; there is no DNA to check the TCRdb D call of TRBD2. CDR1 is SGHTS and CDR2 is YDEGEE in the germline V gene. The CDR3 spans 17 residues. The CDR3 loop is CASSSYWTSGGAISEFF.

The rearrangement joins TRBV4-3 to TRBJ2-7. The CDR3 has 17 residues. Germline CDR1 LGHNA, CDR2 YSLEER. CDR3 loop: CASSQDWRVDASYEQYF.

The chain is built from TRBV21-1 and TRBJ2-7; TCRdb designates TRBD2, a call that cannot be tested without DNA. TRBV21-1 is recorded as a pseudogene. CDR3 length: 15 amino acids. CDR3 region: CASTRRGLYLYEQYF.

J is TRBJ1-3 and V is TRBV7-8; the D call from TCRdb, TRBD1, cannot be confirmed without DNA. The germline V gene encodes CDR1 SGHVS and CDR2 FQNEAQ. The CDR3 covers 18 residues. The CDR3 is CASSPWVGGTSSGNTIYF.

The rearrangement links TRBV21-1 to TRBJ2-7; TCRdb gives TRBD2 as the D gene, but with no DNA this cannot be confirmed. TRBV21-1 has pseudogene status. The CDR3 consists of 16 residues. CDR3 protein: CASSGTSGSWSYEQYF.

The V call is TRBV7-9, the J call TRBJ1-2; TCRdb calls TRBD1, which cannot be checked without DNA. The CDR3 consists of 12 residues. Germline V gene data show CDR1 as SEHNR and CDR2 as FQNEAQ (reference sequence). The CDR3 sequence: CASSSGWDGYTF.

The gene calls are TRBV20-1 and TRBJ2-7; the D call of TRBD1 rests on TCRdb alone, since no DNA is present to check it. CDR3 length: 13 residues. Germline V gene lookup returns CDR1 DFQATT and CDR2 SNEGSKA (reference sequence). CDR3 sequence: CSASREGGFEQYF.

The chain joins TRBV5-6 to TRBJ1-1. Germline V gives CDR1 SGHDT, CDR2 YYEEEE. The CDR3 runs 13 residues. CDR3 sequence: CASSAAGNTEAFF. The full variable domain, in which reference TRBV5-6 and TRBJ1-1 provide the parts outside the CDR3, is DAGVTQSPTHLIKTRGQQVTLRCSPKSGHDTVSWYQQALGQGPQFIFQYYEEEERQRGNFPDRFSGHQFPNYSSELNVNALLLGDSALYLCASSAAGNTEAFFGQGTRLTVV.

This sequence joins TRBV7-9 and TRBJ2-4; TCRdb gives TRBD2 as the D gene, but with no DNA this cannot be confirmed. CDR1 and CDR2 (germline): SEHNR, FQNEAQ (reference sequence). CDR3 length: 16 amino acids. The chain's CDR3 is CASSSTSALAKNIQYF.

This chain uses TRBV6-2 or TRBV6-3 with TRBJ2-1. Germline V gene data show CDR1 as MNHEY and CDR2 as SVGEGT. The CDR3 spans 18 residues. The CDR3 loop reads CASSWALSRLLLAYEQFF.

The CDR3 here is CASRSPQGHTGELFF. The chain has TRBV12-3 or TRBV12-4 and TRBJ2-2; the TCRdb call, TRBD1, lacks DNA for checking. This CDR3 has 15 amino acids.

The chain combines TRBV29-1 with TRBJ2-1. Germline assignment: CDR1 SQVTM and CDR2 ANQGSEA. This CDR3 contains 12 residues. The CDR3 spells CSAFVMFNEQFF.

The chain uses TRBV7-8 and TRBJ2-3; no DNA is available, so the TRBD2 call from TCRdb remains unchecked. Looked up from germline, CDR1 is SGHVS and CDR2 is FQNEAQ. This CDR3 comprises 17 residues. This CDR3 is CASSLIVSAGVGDTQYF.

This chain uses TRBV2 with TRBJ2-1; absent DNA, TCRdb's TRBD1 call cannot be checked. The CDR3 extends over 15 amino acids. CDR1 is SNHLY and CDR2 is FYNNEI in the germline V gene. This chain's CDR3 is CASIPRQGSPHEQFF.

This sequence joins TRBV7-9 and TRBJ1-1; TCRdb outputs TRBD1, but without DNA this stays unchecked. There are 17 residues in the CDR3. Germline V CDR1 and CDR2: SEHNR, FQNEAQ (reference sequence). CDR3 sequence reads: CASSFSGQGPMNTEAFF.

The chain couples TRBV7-6 to TRBJ1-5; TCRdb's assignment of TRBD1 cannot be checked, as there is no DNA. The CDR3 consists of 15 residues. The germline V gene encodes CDR1 SGHVS and CDR2 FNYEAQ. The CDR3: CASSLEWGANQPQHF.

The J gene is TRBJ1-1, the V gene TRBV29-1. Germline values: CDR1 SQVTM, CDR2 ANQGSEA. This CDR3 comprises 14 residues. This CDR3 is CSVRDFILNAEAFF.

The chain links TRBV12-3 or TRBV12-4 to TRBJ2-7; lacking DNA, the TRBD2 call made by TCRdb goes unchecked. The CDR3 has 16 amino acids. The CDR3 sequence: CASSARGSGGSYEQYF.